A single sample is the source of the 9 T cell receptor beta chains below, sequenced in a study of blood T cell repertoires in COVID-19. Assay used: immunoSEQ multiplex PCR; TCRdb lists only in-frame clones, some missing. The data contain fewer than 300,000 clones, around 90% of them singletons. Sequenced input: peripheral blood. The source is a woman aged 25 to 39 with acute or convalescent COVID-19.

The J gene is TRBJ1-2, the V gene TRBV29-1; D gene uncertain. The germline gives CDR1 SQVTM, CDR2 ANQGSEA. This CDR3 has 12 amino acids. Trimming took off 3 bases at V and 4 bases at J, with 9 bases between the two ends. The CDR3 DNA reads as TGCAGCGTTGAGACACCCTCCTATGGCTACACCTTC. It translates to CSVETPSYGYTF. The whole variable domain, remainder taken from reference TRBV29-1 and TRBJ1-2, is SAVISQKPSRDICQRGTSLTIQCQVDSQVTMMFWYRQQPGQSLTLIATANQGSEATYESGFVIDKFPISRPNLTFSTLTVSNMSPEDSSIYLCSVETPSYGYTFGSGTRLTVV.

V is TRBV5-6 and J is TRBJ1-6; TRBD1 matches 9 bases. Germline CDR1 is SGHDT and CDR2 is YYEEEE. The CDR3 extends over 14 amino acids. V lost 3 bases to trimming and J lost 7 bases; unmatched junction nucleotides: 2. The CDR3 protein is CASSSGTGNSPLHF. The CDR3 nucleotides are TGTGCCAGCAGCTCCGGGACAGGGAATTCACCCCTCCACTTT.

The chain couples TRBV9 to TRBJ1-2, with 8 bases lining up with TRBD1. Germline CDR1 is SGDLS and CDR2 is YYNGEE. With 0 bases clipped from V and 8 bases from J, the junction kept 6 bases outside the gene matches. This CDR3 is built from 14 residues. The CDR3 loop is CASSVGDRTRGYTF. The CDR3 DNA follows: TGTGCCAGCAGCGTAGGGGACAGGACACGGGGCTACACCTTC.

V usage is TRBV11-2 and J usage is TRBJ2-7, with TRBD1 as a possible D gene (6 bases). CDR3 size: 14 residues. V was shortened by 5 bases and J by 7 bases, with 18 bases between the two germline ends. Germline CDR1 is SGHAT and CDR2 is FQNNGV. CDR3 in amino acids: CASSPPGERREQYF. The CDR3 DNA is TGTGCCAGCAGCCCCCCAGGGGAGAGGCGTGAGCAGTACTTC.

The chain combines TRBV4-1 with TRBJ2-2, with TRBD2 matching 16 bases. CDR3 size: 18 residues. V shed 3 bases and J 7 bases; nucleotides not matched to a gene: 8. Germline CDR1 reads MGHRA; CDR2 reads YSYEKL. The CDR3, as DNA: TGCGCCAGCAGCCAGGATCCCGGGACTAGCGGGAGGGACGGGGAGCTGTTTTTT. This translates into CASSQDPGTSGRDGELFF.

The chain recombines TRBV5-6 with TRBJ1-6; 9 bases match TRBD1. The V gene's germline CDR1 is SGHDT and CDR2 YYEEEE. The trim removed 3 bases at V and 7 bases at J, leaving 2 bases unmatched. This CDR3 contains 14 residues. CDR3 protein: CASSYTGGNSPLHF. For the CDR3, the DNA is TGTGCCAGCAGCTACACAGGGGGCAATTCACCCCTCCACTTT. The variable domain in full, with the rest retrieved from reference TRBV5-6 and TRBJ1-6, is DAGVTQSPTHLIKTRGQQVTLRCSPKSGHDTVSWYQQALGQGPQFIFQYYEEEERQRGNFPDRFSGHQFPNYSSELNVNALLLGDSALYLCASSYTGGNSPLHFGNGTRLTVT.

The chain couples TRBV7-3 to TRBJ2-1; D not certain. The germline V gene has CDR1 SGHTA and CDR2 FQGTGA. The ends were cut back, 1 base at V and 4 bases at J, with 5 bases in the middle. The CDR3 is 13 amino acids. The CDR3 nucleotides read TGTGCCAGCAGCTTAAACGGTTACAATGAGCAGTTCTTC. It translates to CASSLNGYNEQFF.

The CDR3 sequence: CASLEVLYNEQFF. The CDR3 region has the DNA TGTGCCAGCCTGGAGGTCTTGTACAATGAGCAGTTCTTC. V gene TRBV27 combines with J gene TRBJ2-1, with D perhaps TRBD2 (5 bases). This CDR3 has 13 amino acids. Deletions cut 8 bases from V and 4 bases from J, with 12 bases between. Germline assignment: CDR1 MNHEY and CDR2 SMNVEV (reference sequence).

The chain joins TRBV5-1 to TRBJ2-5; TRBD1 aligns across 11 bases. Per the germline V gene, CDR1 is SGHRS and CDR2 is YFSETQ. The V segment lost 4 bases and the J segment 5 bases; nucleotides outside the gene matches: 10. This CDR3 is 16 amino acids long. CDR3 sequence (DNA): TGCGCCAGCAGCCTGCGGACAGGGGGCTTAGGGGAGACCCAGTACTTC. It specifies CASSLRTGGLGETQYF.